Presented here are 17 T cell receptor beta chains from one specimen sequenced in a study of beta chain features in type 1 diabetes. Expressed TCRB transcripts were sequenced, since all the RNA that had been isolated was reverse transcribed. This table comes from immunoSEQ multiplex PCR, and its TCRdb copy is limited to in-frame clones, with some not included. Of around 160,000 clones in the sample, 40% to 60% were seen once. What was sequenced was Tregs from blood. The receptors here all came from a man aged 18 to 35 in good health.

This clone appeared a few times. The rearrangement uses TRBV10-3 and TRBJ1-2; D unresolved. The germline V gene has CDR1 ENHRY and CDR2 SYGVKD. V gave up 6 bases and J gave up 3 bases, with 14 bases separating them. This CDR3 region has 14 residues. The CDR3 DNA reads as TGTGCCATCAGCGGACGGGGTCTCGACTATGGCTACACCTTC. Translated, it gives CAISGRGLDYGYTF.

The chain uses TRBV5-1 and TRBJ2-2; D is perhaps TRBD1 (6 bases). The CDR3 runs 13 residues. Germline V lookup: CDR1 SGHRS, CDR2 YFSETQ. V was shortened by 4 bases and J by 11 bases, with 15 bases between the two germline ends. The CDR3 reads CASSRVQGGELFF. DNA for the CDR3: TGCGCCAGCAGCCGTGTACAGGGTGGTGAGCTGTTTTTT.

This clone was found a few times. J is TRBJ2-2 and V is TRBV11-1, with D perhaps matching TRBD1 (5 bases). The CDR3 spans 14 residues. The V gene lost 2 bases and the J gene lost 6 bases, with 10 bases spanning the gap. Germline V gives CDR1 SGHAT, CDR2 FQDESV (reference sequence). The CDR3 coding sequence is TGTGCCAGCAGCTTACAGGGTGACGCCGGGGAGCTGTTTTTT. The encoded protein is CASSLQGDAGELFF.

A single count supports this clone. This chain uses TRBV18 with TRBJ1-3, with D tentatively TRBD1 (6 bases). Per the germline V gene, CDR1 is KGHSH and CDR2 is LQKENI. With 2 bases removed from V and 4 bases from J, the gap between germline ends came to 12 bases. This CDR3 region has 15 residues. The CDR3 protein is CASSPSTGGGNTIYF. The CDR3 DNA is TGTGCCAGCTCACCATCGACAGGTGGAGGAAACACCATATATTTT.

This rearrangement joins TRBV7-2 to TRBJ2-3; TRBD2 might be the D (5 bases). The CDR3 covers 15 residues. Germline values: CDR1 SGHTA, CDR2 FQGNSA. The V end was cut by 0 bases, the J end by 3 bases, with 10 bases between. The CDR3 is CASSLAGAGTDTQYF. The CDR3 bases are TGTGCCAGCAGCTTAGCGGGAGCCGGGACAGATACGCAGTATTTT.

This clone was seen only a few times. The rearrangement joins TRBV7-2 to TRBJ1-2, with D perhaps TRBD1 (6 bases). Deletions cut 4 bases from V and 7 bases from J, with 7 bases between. This CDR3 has 11 amino acids. Germline loops: CDR1 SGHTA, CDR2 FQGNSA. CDR3 nucleotides: TGTGCCAGCAGCTCCAGGGGTGGCTACACCTTC. Its protein product is CASSSRGGYTF.

The chain joins TRBV5-1 to TRBJ2-3; the match to TRBD2 covers 7 bases. Trimming took 4 bases from V and 8 from J; bases not matched to a gene: 1. The CDR3 spans 11 residues. CDR1 is SGHRS and CDR2 is YFSETQ in the germline V gene. The DNA of the CDR3 is TGCGCCAGCAGCGGGGGGGGTACGCAGTATTTT. Translated, it gives CASSGGGTQYF.

The genes are TRBV5-1 and TRBJ2-7; 9 nucleotides line up with TRBD2. Trimming cost V 2 bases and J 7 bases; bases outside gene matches: 7. The CDR3 consists of 14 residues. Germline V gene data show CDR1 as SGHRS and CDR2 as YFSETQ. The CDR3 protein is CASSLSGRYEEQYF. The CDR3, as DNA: TGCGCCAGCAGCTTAAGCGGGAGGTATGAGGAGCAGTACTTC.

This clone was observed a few times. The chain recombines TRBV5-1 with TRBJ2-1; TRBD1 matches at 9 bases. CDR1 is SGHRS, CDR2 YFSETQ, per germline. The CDR3 length is 12 residues. Unmatched junction bases numbered 3, after V lost 8 bases and J lost 6 bases. CDR3 nucleotide sequence: TGCGCCAGTAAGACAGGGGGCAATGAGCAGTTCTTC. It specifies CASKTGGNEQFF.

The chain joins TRBV11-2 to TRBJ1-2; 7 bases map to TRBD1. V was clipped by 0 bases and J by 4 bases; unmatched bases: 2. The CDR3 length is 14 residues. From germline, CDR1 is SGHAT and CDR2 FQNNGV. DNA of the CDR3: TGTGCCAGCAGCTTAGAAGGGACAGTCTATGGCTACACCTTC. Amino acid sequence: CASSLEGTVYGYTF. The entire variable domain, with the rest obtained from reference TRBV11-2 and TRBJ1-2, is as follows: EAGVAQSPRYKIIEKRQSVAFWCNPISGHATLYWYQQILGQGPKLLIQFQNNGVVDDSQLPKDRFSAERLKGVDSTLKIQPAKLEDSAVYLCASSLEGTVYGYTFGSGTRLTVV.

The rearrangement links TRBV18 to TRBJ1-1; TRBD1 matches at 7 bases. This CDR3 spans 13 amino acids. V shed 5 bases and J 12 bases; nucleotides not matched to a gene: 12. Germline lookup yields CDR1 KGHSH and CDR2 LQKENI. CDR3 sequence: CASSISSGTETFF. The CDR3, as DNA: TGTGCCAGCTCAATTTCATCAGGGACAGAAACTTTCTTT.

The chain uses TRBV4-3 and TRBJ2-3, with 7 positions matching TRBD1. Germline V lookup: CDR1 LGHNA, CDR2 YSLEER. V lost 2 bases to trimming and J lost 9 bases; unmatched junction nucleotides: 17. This CDR3 has 17 residues. The CDR3 spells CASSQREGTVSSPTQYF. The CDR3 region has the DNA TGCGCCAGCAGCCAACGCGAAGGGACAGTCTCATCACCGACGCAGTATTTT.

The rearrangement links TRBV5-1 to TRBJ2-6; D is possibly TRBD1 (6 bases). With 4 bases removed from V and 0 bases from J, the gap between germline ends came to 8 bases. The germline V gene encodes CDR1 SGHRS and CDR2 YFSETQ. The CDR3 is 15 amino acids. The DNA of the CDR3 is TGCGCCAGCAGCACAGGGAGCTCTGGGGCCAACGTCCTGACTTTC. Translating it yields CASSTGSSGANVLTF.

The J gene is TRBJ2-7, the V gene TRBV9; 7 nucleotides match TRBD1. J lost 6 bases, V lost 0 bases, and 0 bases had no gene match. The CDR3 spans 12 residues. Germline-derived CDR1 and CDR2 are SGDLS and YYNGEE. CDR3 DNA sequence: TGTGCCAGCAGCGTAGACAGGGGCGAGCAGTACTTC. Its translation is CASSVDRGEQYF.

The chain links TRBV6-1 to TRBJ2-5, with unresolved D. Germline V CDR1 and CDR2: MNHNS, SASEGT. Deletions cut 7 bases from V and 2 bases from J, with 17 bases between. The CDR3 length is 15 residues. The CDR3 DNA follows: TGTGCCAGCAATATCAGGCCCGATCTACAAGAGACCCAGTACTTC. Translating gives CASNIRPDLQETQYF.

This chain connects TRBV5-1 to TRBJ1-5; TRBD1 agrees at 8 bases. CDR3 size: 15 residues. Losses at the gene ends were 4 bases for V and 6 bases for J; bases not matched to a gene: 9. Germline V gene sequence: CDR1 SGHRS, CDR2 YFSETQ. CDR3 protein: CASSPTGGSFQPQHF. The CDR3 nucleotides are TGCGCCAGCAGCCCCACAGGGGGAAGTTTTCAGCCCCAGCATTTT.

This clone showed up just once. The V gene is TRBV11-2, the J gene TRBJ2-1, with D perhaps TRBD1 (6 bases). This CDR3 has 15 residues. Germline V gene data show CDR1 as SGHAT and CDR2 as FQNNGV. V was trimmed by 0 bases and J by 3 bases, leaving 9 bases between them. This CDR3 reads CASSLEGQNYNEQFF. The CDR3 DNA is TGTGCCAGCAGCTTAGAAGGACAGAACTACAATGAGCAGTTCTTC.